Shown below are 9 T cell receptor beta chains from a single sample sequenced in a study of OX40 agonist ivuxolimab in advanced cancers. Clones were sequenced by immunoSEQ multiplex PCR, and TCRdb holds only the in-frame ones, with some missing. The sample yields tens of thousands of clones, more than 70% seen once. Material: CD4+ or CD8+ T cells sorted from blood, obtained in a trial of the OX40 agonist ivuxolimab. These receptors were collected from an adult with an advanced solid tumor such as melanoma, head and neck, liver or kidney cancer.

The chain has TRBV15 and TRBJ2-3; a weak D match, TRBD1 (6 bases). Trimming shortened V by 3 bases and J by 5 bases, and 9 bases separated the two germline ends. From germline, CDR1 is LNHNV and CDR2 YYDKDF (reference sequence). There are 13 residues in the CDR3. The CDR3 here is CATSRDRQDTQYF. The CDR3 DNA sequence: TGTGCCACCAGCAGGGACAGACAAGATACGCAGTATTTT.

J is TRBJ2-6 and V is TRBV2, with D perhaps given as TRBD1 or TRBD2 (5 bases each). The CDR3 is 18 amino acids. V lost 4 bases, J lost 2 bases, and 18 bases lay in between. Germline CDR1 is SNHLY and CDR2 is FYNNEI. CDR3 loop: CASSGDGRGGTGANVLTF. The CDR3 DNA sequence: TGTGCCAGCAGTGGGGACGGCCGTGGGGGAACTGGGGCCAACGTCCTGACTTTC.

The gene calls are TRBV18 and TRBJ2-5, with 12 bases that match TRBD1. Germline CDR1 is KGHSH and CDR2 is LQKENI. Germline trimming cut 0 bases from V and 6 bases from J; bases unmatched to any gene: 2. This CDR3 is 15 amino acids long. The CDR3 region is CASSPPGQGAKTQYF. DNA for the CDR3: TGTGCCAGCTCACCACCGGGACAGGGGGCCAAGACCCAGTACTTC.

The V and J genes are TRBV2 and TRBJ1-4; possibly TRBD1 for D (5 bases). Per germline, CDR1 SNHLY and CDR2 FYNNEI. Trimming removed 7 bases from V and 4 bases from J, with 13 bases in between. The CDR3 contains 14 residues. CDR3 sequence reads: CASMEGSNNEKLFF. In DNA form, the CDR3 reads TGTGCCAGCATGGAGGGGTCTAATAATGAAAAACTGTTTTTT.

The count of this clone is one. This may be a read error, as it is one base from a much larger clone. In the same sample, other DNA sequences code for this CDR3. The chain links TRBV15 to TRBJ1-2; D is unresolved. Trimming took off 3 bases at V and 2 bases at J, with 7 bases between the two ends. The CDR3 has 13 amino acids. Germline-derived CDR1 and CDR2 are LNHNV and YYDKDF (reference sequence). CDR3 DNA sequence: TGTGCCACCAGCAGGGTGGGCAACTATGGCTACACCTTC. Protein product: CATSRVGNYGYTF.

The chain carries TRBV18 and TRBJ1-2; 11 bases are shared with TRBD1. In germline, CDR1 is KGHSH, CDR2 LQKENI. J lost 7 bases, V lost 3 bases, and 1 base had no gene match. The CDR3 loop spans 13 amino acids. The CDR3 region is CASSPGTGGGYTF. CDR3 DNA sequence: TGTGCCAGCTCACCTGGGACAGGGGGTGGCTACACCTTC. Supplemented by reference TRBV18 and TRBJ1-2, the full variable domain reads NAGVMQNPRHLVRRRGQEARLRCSPMKGHSHVYWYRQLPEEGLKFMVYLQKENIIDESGMPKERFSAEFPKEGPSILRIQQVVRGDSAAYFCASSPGTGGGYTFGSGTRLTVV.

V and J are TRBV21-1 and TRBJ2-2; the tabulated D call, TRBD1, remains unverified against the DNA. TRBV21-1 is a known pseudogene. The CDR3 has 12 amino acids. DNA of the CDR3: TGTGCCAGCGAGACAGGGTCCGGGGAGCTGTTTTTT. Encoded protein: CASETGSGELFF.

The chain has TRBV4-3 and TRBJ2-5; 11 nucleotides agree with TRBD2. Matching the DNA end better, TRBJ2-7 makes the J call doubtful. The CDR3 loop spans 15 amino acids. The germline V gene has CDR1 LGHNA and CDR2 YSLEER. CDR3 residues: CASSQGTSGFYEQYF. As DNA, the CDR3 is TGCGCCAGCAGCCAAGGGACTAGCGGGTTCTACGAGCAGTACTTC.

As to this clone: An end of the junction differs from the germline gene, which may be a read error. This chain joins TRBV10-3 and TRBJ2-2; D is unclear. CDR3 length: 13 amino acids. Germline CDR1 ENHRY, CDR2 SYGVKD. CDR3 bases: TGTGCCAGCAGTGAAAATGAGTCCGGGGAGCTGTTTTTT. Amino acid sequence: CASSENESGELFF.